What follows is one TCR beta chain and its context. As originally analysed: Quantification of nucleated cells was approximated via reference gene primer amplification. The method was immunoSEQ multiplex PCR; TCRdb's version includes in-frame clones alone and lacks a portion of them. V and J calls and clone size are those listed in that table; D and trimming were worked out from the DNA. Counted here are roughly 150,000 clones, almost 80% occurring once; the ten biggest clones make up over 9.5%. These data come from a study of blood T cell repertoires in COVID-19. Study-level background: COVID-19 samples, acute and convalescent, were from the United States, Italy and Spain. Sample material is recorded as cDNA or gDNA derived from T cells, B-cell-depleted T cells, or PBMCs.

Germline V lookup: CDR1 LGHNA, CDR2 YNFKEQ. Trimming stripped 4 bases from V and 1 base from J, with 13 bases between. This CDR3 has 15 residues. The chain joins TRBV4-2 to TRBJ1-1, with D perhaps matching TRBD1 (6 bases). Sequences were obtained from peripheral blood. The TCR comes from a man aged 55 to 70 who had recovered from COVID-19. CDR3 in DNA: TGTGCCAGCAGCCTCGCATTGACAGGGAACACTGAAGCTTTCTTT. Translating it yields CASSLALTGNTEAFF.